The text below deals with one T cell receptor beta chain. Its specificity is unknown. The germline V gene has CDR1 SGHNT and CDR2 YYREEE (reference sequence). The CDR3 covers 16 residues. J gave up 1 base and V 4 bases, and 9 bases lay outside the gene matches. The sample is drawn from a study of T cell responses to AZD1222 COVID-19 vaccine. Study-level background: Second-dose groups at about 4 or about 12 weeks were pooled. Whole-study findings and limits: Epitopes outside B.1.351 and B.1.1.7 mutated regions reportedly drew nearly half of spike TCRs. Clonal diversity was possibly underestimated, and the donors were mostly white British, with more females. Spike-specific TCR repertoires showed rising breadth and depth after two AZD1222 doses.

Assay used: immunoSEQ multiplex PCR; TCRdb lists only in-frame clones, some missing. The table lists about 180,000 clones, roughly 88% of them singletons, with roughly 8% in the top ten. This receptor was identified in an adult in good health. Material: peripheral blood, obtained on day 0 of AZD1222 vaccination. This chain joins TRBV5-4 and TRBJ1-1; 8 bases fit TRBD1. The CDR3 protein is CASSPPLDRENTEAFF. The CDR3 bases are TGTGCCAGCAGCCCGCCACTGGACAGGGAGAACACTGAAGCTTTCTTT.